This paragraph covers one T cell receptor (beta chain) sequence. Its cognate antigen has yet to be identified. No base-level quality is on record; no much larger clone is a single base apart. From V the trimming removes 6 bases and from J it removes 9 bases, while the gene matches leave 9 bases of the junction unaccounted for. The CDR3 measures 14 amino acids from cysteine to phenylalanine. Only CDR3 DNA remains: 42 bases, in frame from the first base. CDR1 and CDR2, looked up from the germline V gene (reference sequence), are LNHDA and SQIVND. Receptor amplification or capture employed the immunoSEQ multiplex PCR assay. TCRdb obtained this table from immuneACCESS and retained in-frame rearrangements with V and J assigned. These tables miss some clones; where compared with another copy, unresolved V genes account for less than half of the shortfall, and the remainder is unexplained. This sample holds tens of thousands of clones; about 92% were observed only once. The ten largest clones take up roughly 0.67% of the sample.

This entry comes from a study of T cell changes during pregnancy in multiple sclerosis (dated by TCRdb to between 2017 and 2020). Background on the whole study: Changes in the T cell repertoire over the course of pregnancy were examined in this study in women with multiple sclerosis.

The V gene is TRBV19 and the J gene is TRBJ2-3; the junction holds 10 bases that match TRBD2. The input for sequencing was CD4+ T cells from peripheral blood mononuclear cells, taken in the third trimester of pregnancy. This receptor was taken from a female donor with multiple sclerosis, enrolled in a pregnancy study. The CDR3 protein is CASREREGLGTQYF. The DNA sequence is TGTGCCAGTAGAGAGCGGGAGGGCCTGGGGACGCAGTATTTT.